This T cell receptor (beta chain) was recovered during a study of blood T cell repertoires in COVID-19. The CDR3 sequence is 10 residues long. V was shortened by 10 bases and J by 10 bases, with 13 bases between the two germline ends. Germline assignment: CDR1 LNHDA and CDR2 SQIVND (reference sequence). The data were produced by immunoSEQ multiplex PCR, yet TCRdb's version contains in-frame clones alone and is incomplete. In the table there are tens of thousands of clones, 89% of which are singletons. Sequencing input: peripheral blood. The chain links TRBV19 to TRBJ1-2, with a possible D match to TRBD1 (5 bases). The clonotype comes from a man in his fifties with COVID-19, enrolled during active disease. The CDR3 region is CATKFRDYTF. The CDR3 DNA is TGTGCCACCAAATTCAGGGACTACACCTTC.